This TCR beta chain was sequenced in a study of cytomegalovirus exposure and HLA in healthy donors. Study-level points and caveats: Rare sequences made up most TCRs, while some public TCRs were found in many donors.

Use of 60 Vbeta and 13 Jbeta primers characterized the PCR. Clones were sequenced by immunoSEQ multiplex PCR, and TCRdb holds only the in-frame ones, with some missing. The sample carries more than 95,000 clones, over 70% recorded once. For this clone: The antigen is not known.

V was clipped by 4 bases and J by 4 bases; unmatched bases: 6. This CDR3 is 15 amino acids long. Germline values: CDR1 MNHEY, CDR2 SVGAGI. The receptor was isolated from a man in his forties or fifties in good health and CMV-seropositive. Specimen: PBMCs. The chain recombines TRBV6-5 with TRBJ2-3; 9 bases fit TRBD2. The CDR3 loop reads CASSLGLAMADTQYF. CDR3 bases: TGTGCCAGCAGTTTAGGACTAGCGATGGCAGATACGCAGTATTTT.